This record covers a single TCR beta chain. V lost 1 base and J lost 12, with 12 bases in between. The CDR3 extends over 11 amino acids. Germline lookup yields CDR1 DFQATT and CDR2 SNEGSKA (reference sequence). This record belongs to a study of T cells in Graves' hyperthyroidism and ophthalmopathy. Using RNA transcripts as the source, TCR beta CDR3 regions were amplified. During a first-round RT-PCR of the TCR CDR3, the HTBI primer set was used. MiXCR was run by TCRdb on the multiplex PCR reads, yielding one entry per CDR3 protein. The table records fewer than 600,000 distinct CDR3 sequences, 13% to 15% of them present only once.

The sample was blood. The origin of this receptor is a woman between 18 and 29 years old with Graves' hyperthyroidism. The chain combines TRBV20-1 with TRBJ1-2; D not certain. The CDR3 bases are TGCAGTGCTAGAGCGGGTGGGCCCCACACCTTC. Its translation: CSARAGGPHTF.